This record covers a single T cell receptor (beta chain). V was trimmed by 1 base and J by 1 base, leaving 12 bases between them. There are 16 residues in the CDR3. Germline values: CDR1 SGHDN, CDR2 FVKESK. Patients with chemo-refractory metastatic non-small-cell lung cancer received focal radiation plus CTLA-4 blockade with ipilimumab. Only in-frame clones appear in the TCRdb table, and some are missing; sequencing was by immunoSEQ multiplex PCR. The top ten clones hold roughly 5% of a sample with about 120,000 clones, 65% to 85% of them seen once. This entry belongs to a study of radiotherapy plus CTLA-4 blockade in lung cancer.

The specimen comprised peripheral blood, sampled from a patient treated with radiotherapy plus ipilimumab. The source of this sequence is a human donor with non-small cell lung cancer who had a partial response to radiotherapy plus ipilimumab. The genes are TRBV14 and TRBJ2-3; maybe TRBD2 (5 bases). DNA of the CDR3: TGTGCCAGCAGCCAAGGTTCGGGAATAGGCACAGATACGCAGTATTTT. Residues: CASSQGSGIGTDTQYF.